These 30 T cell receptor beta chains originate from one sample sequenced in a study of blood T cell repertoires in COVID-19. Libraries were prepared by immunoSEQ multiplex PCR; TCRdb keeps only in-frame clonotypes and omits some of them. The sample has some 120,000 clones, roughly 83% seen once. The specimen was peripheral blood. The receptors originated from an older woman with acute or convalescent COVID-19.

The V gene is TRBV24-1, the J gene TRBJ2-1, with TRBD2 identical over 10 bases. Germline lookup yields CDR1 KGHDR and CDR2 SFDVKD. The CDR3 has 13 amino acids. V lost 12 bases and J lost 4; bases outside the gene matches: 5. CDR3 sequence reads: CASGTSVYNEQFF. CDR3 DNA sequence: TGTGCCTCCGGGACTAGCGTTTACAATGAGCAGTTCTTC.

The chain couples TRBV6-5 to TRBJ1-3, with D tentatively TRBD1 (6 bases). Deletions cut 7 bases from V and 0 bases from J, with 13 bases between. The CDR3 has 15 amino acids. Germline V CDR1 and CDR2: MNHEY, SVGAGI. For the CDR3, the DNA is TGTGCCAGCATTAAGACAGGTTACTCTGGAAACACCATATATTTT. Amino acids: CASIKTGYSGNTIYF.

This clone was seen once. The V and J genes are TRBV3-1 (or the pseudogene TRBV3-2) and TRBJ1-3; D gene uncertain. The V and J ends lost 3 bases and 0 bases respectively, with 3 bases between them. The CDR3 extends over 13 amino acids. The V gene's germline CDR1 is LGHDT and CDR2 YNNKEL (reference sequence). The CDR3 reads CASSHLSGNTIYF. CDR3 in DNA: TGTGCCAGCAGCCATCTCTCTGGAAACACCATATATTTT.

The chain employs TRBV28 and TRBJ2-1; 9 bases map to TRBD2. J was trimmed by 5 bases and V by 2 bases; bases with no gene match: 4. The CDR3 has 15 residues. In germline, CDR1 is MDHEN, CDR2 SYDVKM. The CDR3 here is CASSLGLAGHNEQFF. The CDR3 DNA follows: TGTGCCAGCAGTTTAGGGCTAGCGGGGCACAATGAGCAGTTCTTC.

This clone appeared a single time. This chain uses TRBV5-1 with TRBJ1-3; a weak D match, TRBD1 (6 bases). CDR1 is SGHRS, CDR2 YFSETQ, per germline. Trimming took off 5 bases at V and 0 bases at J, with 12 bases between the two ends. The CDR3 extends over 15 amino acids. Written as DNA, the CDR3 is TGCGCCAGCAGTCATTCAGGGGACTCTGGAAACACCATATATTTT. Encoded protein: CASSHSGDSGNTIYF.

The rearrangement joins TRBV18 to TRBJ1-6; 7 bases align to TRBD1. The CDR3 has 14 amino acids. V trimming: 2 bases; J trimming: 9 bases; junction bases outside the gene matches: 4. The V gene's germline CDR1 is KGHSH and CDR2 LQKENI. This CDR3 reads CASSPDRAFSPLHF. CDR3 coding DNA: TGTGCCAGCTCACCAGACAGGGCGTTTTCACCCCTCCACTTT.

CDR3 DNA sequence: TGTGCCAGCAGTCTACAGGTTTTAAATTCACCCCTCCACTTT. Residues: CASSLQVLNSPLHF. The chain links TRBV28 to TRBJ1-6; maybe TRBD1 (5 bases). The CDR3 has 14 residues. The germline gives CDR1 MDHEN, CDR2 SYDVKM. V shed 5 bases and J shed 7 bases, with 12 bases lying between them.

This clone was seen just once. CDR3 nucleotide sequence: TGTGCCAGCAGCTTGGGGCTAGCGGGAGGGTACCAAGAGACCCAGTACTTC. Its protein is CASSLGLAGGYQETQYF. The rearrangement uses TRBV5-8 and TRBJ2-5, with 12 bases fitting TRBD2. Trimming at V came to 0 bases and at J to 0 bases, leaving 3 bases not matched to a gene. Germline-derived CDR1 and CDR2 are SGHTS and YDEGEE. The CDR3 is 17 residues long.

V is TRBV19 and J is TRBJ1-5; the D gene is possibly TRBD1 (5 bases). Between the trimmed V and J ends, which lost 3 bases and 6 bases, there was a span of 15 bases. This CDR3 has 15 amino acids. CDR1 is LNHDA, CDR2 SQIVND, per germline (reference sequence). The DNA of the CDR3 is TGTGCCAGTAGTATGGGGCAGGGAATAGGTCAGCCCCAGCATTTT. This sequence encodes CASSMGQGIGQPQHF.

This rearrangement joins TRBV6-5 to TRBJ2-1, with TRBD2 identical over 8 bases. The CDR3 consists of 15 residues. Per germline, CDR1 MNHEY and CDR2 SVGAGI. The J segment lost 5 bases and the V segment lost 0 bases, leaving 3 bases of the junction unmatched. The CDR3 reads CASSYSRRGDNEQFF. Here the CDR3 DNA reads TGTGCCAGCAGTTACTCCCGGCGGGGGGACAATGAGCAGTTCTTC.

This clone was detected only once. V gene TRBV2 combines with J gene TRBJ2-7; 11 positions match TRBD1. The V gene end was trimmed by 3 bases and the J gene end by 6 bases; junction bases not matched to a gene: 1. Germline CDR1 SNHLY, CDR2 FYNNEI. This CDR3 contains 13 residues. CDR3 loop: CASSDGTGGEQYF. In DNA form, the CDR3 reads TGTGCCAGCAGTGACGGGACAGGGGGCGAGCAGTACTTC.

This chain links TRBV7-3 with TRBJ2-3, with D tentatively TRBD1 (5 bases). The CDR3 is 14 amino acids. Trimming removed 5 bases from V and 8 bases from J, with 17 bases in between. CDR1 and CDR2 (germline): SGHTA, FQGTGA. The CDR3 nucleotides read TGTGCCAGCAGCAGCTTCCCAGGGCGAGGTACGCAGTATTTT. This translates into CASSSFPGRGTQYF.

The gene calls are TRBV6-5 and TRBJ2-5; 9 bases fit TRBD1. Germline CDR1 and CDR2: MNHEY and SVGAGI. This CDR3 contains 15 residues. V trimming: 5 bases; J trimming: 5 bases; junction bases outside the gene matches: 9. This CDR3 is CASSKGQGWGETQYF. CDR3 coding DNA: TGTGCCAGCAGTAAGGGACAGGGCTGGGGGGAGACCCAGTACTTC.

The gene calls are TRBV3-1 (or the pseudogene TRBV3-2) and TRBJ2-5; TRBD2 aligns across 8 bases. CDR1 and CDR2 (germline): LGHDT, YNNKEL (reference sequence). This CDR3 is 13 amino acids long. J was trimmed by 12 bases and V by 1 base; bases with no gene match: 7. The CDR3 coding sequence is TGTGCCAGCAGCCAAGCATCCGGGACTAGTGAGTACTTC. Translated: CASSQASGTSEYF.

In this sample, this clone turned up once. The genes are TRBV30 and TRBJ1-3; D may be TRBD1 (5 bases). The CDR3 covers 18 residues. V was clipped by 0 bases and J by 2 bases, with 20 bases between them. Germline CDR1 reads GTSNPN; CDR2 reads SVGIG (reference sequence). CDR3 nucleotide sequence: TGTGCCTGGAGTGTCCATGGGGCAGGGAAACCCACTGGAAACACCATATATTTT. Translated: CAWSVHGAGKPTGNTIYF. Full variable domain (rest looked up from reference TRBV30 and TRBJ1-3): SQTIHQWPATLVQPVGSPLSLECTVEGTSNPNLYWYRQAAGRGLQLLFYSVGIGQISSEVPQNLSASRPQDRQFILSSKKLLLSDSGFYLCAWSVHGAGKPTGNTIYFGEGSWLTVV.

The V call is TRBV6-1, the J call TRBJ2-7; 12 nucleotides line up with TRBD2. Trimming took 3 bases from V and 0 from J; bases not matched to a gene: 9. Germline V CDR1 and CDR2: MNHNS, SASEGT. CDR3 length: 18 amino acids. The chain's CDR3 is CASSDGKLAGGSSYEQYF. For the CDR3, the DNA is TGTGCCAGCAGTGATGGAAAACTAGCGGGGGGATCCTCCTACGAGCAGTACTTC.

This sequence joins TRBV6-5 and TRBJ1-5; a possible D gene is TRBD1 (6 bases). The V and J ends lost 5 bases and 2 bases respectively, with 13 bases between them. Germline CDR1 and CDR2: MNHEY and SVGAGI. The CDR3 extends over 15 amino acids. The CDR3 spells CASSRDNRGNQPQHF. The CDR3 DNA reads TGTGCCAGCAGTCGGGATAACAGGGGCAATCAGCCCCAGCATTTT.

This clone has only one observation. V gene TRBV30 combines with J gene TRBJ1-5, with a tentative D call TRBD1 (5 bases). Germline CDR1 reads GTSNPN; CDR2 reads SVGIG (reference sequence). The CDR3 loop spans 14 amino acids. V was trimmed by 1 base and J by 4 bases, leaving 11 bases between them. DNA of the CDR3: TGTGCCTGGAGTGGGGGACTCCCAAATCAGCCCCAGCATTTT. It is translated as CAWSGGLPNQPQHF.

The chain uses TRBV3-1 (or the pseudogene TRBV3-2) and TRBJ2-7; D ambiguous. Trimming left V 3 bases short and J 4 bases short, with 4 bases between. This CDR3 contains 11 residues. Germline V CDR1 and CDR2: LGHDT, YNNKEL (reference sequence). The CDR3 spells CASSHTYEQYF. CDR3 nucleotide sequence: TGTGCCAGCAGCCATACATACGAGCAGTACTTC.

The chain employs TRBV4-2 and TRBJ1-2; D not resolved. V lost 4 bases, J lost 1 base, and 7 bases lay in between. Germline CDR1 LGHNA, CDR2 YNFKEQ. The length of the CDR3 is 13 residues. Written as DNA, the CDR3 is TGTGCCAGCAGCCTCGAGATTAACTATGGCTACACCTTC. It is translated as CASSLEINYGYTF.

The CDR3 sequence: CASRAEQSYEQYF. Written as DNA, the CDR3 is TGTGCCAGTAGGGCGGAACAATCCTACGAGCAGTACTTC. The rearrangement links TRBV19 to TRBJ2-7; D is undetermined. Germline V gene lookup returns CDR1 LNHDA and CDR2 SQIVND (reference sequence). The CDR3 has 13 residues. The V end was cut by 6 bases, the J end by 1 base, with 10 bases between.

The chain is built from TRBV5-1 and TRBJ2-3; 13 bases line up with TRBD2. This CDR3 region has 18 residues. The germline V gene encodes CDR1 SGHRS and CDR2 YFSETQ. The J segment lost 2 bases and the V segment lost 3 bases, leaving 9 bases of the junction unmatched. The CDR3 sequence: CASSSPPGLAGVTDTQYF. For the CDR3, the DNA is TGCGCCAGCAGCTCTCCCCCAGGACTAGCGGGAGTCACAGATACGCAGTATTTT. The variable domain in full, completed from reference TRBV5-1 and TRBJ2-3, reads KAGVTQTPRYLIKTRGQQVTLSCSPISGHRSVSWYQQTPGQGLQFLFEYFSETQRNKGNFPGRFSGRQFSNSRSEMNVSTLELGDSALYLCASSSPPGLAGVTDTQYFGPGTRLTVL.

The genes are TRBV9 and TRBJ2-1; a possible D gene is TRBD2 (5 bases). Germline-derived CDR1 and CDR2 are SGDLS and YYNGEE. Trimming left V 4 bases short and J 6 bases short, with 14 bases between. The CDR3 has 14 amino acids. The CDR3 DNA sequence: TGTGCCAGCAGCCGGAGGTGGGAGTCCAATGAGCAGTTCTTC. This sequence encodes CASSRRWESNEQFF. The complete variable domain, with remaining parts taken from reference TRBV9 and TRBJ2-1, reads DSGVTQTPKHLITATGQRVTLRCSPRSGDLSVYWYQQSLDQGLQFLIQYYNGEERAKGNILERFSAQQFPDLHSELNLSSLELGDSALYFCASSRRWESNEQFFGPGTRLTVL.

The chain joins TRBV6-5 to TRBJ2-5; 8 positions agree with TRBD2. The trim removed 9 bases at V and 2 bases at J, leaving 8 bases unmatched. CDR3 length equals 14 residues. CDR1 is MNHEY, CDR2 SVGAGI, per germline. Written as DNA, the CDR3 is TGTGCCAGTGGGGTAGCGGGGACACAAGAGACCCAGTACTTC. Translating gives CASGVAGTQETQYF.

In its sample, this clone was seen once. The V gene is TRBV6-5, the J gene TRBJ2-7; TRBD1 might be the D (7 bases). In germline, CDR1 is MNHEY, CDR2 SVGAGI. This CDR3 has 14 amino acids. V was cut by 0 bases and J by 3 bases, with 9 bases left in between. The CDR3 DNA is TGTGCCAGCAGTTACTCCCAGGGGGGCTACGAGCAGTACTTC. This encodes CASSYSQGGYEQYF.

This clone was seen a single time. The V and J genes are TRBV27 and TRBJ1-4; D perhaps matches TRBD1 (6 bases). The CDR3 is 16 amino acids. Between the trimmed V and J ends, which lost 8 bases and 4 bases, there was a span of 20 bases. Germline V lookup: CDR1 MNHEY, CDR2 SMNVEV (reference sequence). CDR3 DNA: TGTGCCAGCCGCTTCGGGGGGCGAGGAAGTAATGAAAAACTGTTTTTT. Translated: CASRFGGRGSNEKLFF.

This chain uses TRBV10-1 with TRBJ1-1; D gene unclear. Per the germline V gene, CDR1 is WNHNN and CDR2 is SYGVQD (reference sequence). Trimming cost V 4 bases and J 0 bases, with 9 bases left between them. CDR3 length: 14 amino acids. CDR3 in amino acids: CASSVETLNTEAFF. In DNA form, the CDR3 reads TGCGCCAGCAGTGTGGAGACCCTGAACACTGAAGCTTTCTTT.

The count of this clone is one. In DNA form, the CDR3 reads TGTGCCAGCTCACCGTCCGGGACTAGCGACAATGAGCAGTTCTTC. The encoded protein is CASSPSGTSDNEQFF. The chain joins TRBV18 to TRBJ2-1, with 10 bases matching TRBD2. The CDR3 is 15 residues long. After removal of 3 bases from V and 5 bases from J, the junction contained 4 bases not matched to a gene. Germline CDR1 KGHSH, CDR2 LQKENI.

The CDR3 DNA follows: TGTGCCAGCAGCGAGACACGTAGCACAGATACGCAGTATTTT. Translated, it gives CASSETRSTDTQYF. This chain links TRBV11-3 with TRBJ2-3; D remains ambiguous. Deletions cut 5 bases from V and 0 bases from J, with 9 bases between. CDR1 and CDR2 (germline): SGHNT, YENEEA. This CDR3 has 14 residues.

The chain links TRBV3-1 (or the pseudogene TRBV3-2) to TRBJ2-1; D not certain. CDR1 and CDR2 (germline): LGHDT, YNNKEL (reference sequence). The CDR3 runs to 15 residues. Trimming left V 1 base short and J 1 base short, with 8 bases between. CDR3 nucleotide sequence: TGTGCCAGCAGCCAAGTGGCCCTGTCCTACAATGAGCAGTTCTTC. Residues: CASSQVALSYNEQFF.